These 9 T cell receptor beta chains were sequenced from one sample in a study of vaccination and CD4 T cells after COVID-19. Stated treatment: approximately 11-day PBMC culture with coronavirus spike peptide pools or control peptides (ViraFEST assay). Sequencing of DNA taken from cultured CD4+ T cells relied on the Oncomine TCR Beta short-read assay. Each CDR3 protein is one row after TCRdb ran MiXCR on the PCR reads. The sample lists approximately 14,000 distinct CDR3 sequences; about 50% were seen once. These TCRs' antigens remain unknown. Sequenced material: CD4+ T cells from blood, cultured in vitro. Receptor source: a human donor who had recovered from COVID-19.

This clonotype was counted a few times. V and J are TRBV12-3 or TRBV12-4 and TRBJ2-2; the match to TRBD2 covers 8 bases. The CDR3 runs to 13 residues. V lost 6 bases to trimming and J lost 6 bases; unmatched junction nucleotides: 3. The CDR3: CASSRTSPGELFF. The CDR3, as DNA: TGTGCCAGCAGCCGGACTAGCCCCGGGGAGCTGTTTTTT.

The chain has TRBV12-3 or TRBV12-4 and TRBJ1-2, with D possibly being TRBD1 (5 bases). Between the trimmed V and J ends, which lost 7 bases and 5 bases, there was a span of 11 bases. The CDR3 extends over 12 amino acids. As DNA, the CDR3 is TGTGCCAGCAAGTCGGGGGGATATGGCTACACCTTC. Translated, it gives CASKSGGYGYTF.

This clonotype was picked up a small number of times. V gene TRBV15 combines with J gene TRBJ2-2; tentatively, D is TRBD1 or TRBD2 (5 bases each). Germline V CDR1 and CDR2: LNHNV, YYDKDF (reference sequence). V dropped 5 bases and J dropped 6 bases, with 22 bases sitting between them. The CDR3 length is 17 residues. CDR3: CATSYPGTGTPAGELFF. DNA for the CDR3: TGTGCCACCAGCTACCCCGGGACCGGGACGCCAGCCGGGGAGCTGTTTTTT.

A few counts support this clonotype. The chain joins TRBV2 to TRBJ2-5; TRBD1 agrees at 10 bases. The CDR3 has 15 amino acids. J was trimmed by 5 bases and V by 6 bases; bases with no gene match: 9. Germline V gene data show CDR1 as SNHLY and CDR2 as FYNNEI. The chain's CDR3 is CASRLRTGGGETQYF. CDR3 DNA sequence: TGTGCCAGCAGACTAAGGACAGGGGGAGGGGAGACCCAGTACTTC.

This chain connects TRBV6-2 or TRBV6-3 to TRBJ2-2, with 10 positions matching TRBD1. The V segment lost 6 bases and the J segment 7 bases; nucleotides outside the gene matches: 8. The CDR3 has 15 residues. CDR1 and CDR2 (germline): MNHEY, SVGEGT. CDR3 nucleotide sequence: TGTGCCAGCAGCCCCGACAGGGGGCAGGGCGGGGAGCTGTTTTTT. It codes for CASSPDRGQGGELFF.

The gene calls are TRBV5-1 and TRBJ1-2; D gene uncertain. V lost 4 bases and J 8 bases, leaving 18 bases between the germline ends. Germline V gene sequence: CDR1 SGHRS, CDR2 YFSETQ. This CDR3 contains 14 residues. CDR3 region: CASSPYDGRSGYTF. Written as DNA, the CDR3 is TGCGCCAGCAGCCCATACGACGGCCGTTCGGGCTACACCTTC.

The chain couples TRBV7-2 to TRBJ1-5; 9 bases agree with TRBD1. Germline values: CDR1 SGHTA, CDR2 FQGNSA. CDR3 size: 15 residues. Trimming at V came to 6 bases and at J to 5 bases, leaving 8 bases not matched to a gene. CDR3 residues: CASSRDRAQHQPQHF. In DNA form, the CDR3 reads TGTGCCAGCAGTCGGGACAGGGCCCAACATCAGCCCCAGCATTTT.

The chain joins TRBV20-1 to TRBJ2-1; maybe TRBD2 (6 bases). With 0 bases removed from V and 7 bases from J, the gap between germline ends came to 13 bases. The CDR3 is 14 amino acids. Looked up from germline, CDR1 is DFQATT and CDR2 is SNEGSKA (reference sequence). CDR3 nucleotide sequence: TGCAGTGCTAGAGAGGGGACTGGGGGAAATGAGCAGTTCTTC. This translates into CSAREGTGGNEQFF.

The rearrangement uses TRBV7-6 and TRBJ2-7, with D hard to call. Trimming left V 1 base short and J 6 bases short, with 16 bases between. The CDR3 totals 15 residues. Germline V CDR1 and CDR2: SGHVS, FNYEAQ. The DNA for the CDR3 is TGTGCCAGCAGCTTAGGTTGGCGTGATACGGGCGAGCAGTACTTC. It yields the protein CASSLGWRDTGEQYF.